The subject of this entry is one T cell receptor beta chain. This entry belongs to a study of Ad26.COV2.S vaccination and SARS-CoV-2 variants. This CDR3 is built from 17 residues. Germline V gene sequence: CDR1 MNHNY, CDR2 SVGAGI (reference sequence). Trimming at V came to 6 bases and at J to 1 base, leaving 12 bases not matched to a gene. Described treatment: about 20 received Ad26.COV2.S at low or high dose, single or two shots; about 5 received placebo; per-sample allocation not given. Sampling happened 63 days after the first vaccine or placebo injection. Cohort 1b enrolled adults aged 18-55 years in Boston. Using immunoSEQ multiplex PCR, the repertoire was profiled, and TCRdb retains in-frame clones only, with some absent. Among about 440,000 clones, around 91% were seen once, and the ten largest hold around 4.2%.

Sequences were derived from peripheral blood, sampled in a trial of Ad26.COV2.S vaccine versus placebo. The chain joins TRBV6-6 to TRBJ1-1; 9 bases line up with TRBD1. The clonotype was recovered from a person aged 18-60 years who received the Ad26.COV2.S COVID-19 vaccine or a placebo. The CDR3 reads CASRRFLTGGKNTEAFF. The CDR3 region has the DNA TGTGCCAGCAGACGATTCCTGACAGGGGGAAAGAACACTGAAGCTTTCTTT.